This TCR beta chain was captured in a study of CD8+ T cells in alopecia areata. Sorting from PBMCs produced CD4+ and CD8+ T cells. General study results and limits: Scalp samples also yield sequences from resident alphabeta T cells of normal skin. Compared with mice, patients displayed less clear TCR sharing, possibly for HLA-related reasons. Lesional scalp exceeded normal scalp in clonality, especially in alopecia totalis/universalis.

The junction had 13 bases not matched to a gene; V was cut back by 7 bases and J by 0 bases. The germline V gene encodes CDR1 SQVTM and CDR2 ANQGSEA. This CDR3 spans 17 amino acids. Worth noting for this clone: The antigen is not known.

cDNA serving as the sequencing template came from extracted, reverse transcribed RNA. Here immunoSEQ multiplex PCR was the method, and the copy in TCRdb shows in-frame clones only, minus some. The data hold 90,000 to 120,000 clones, with around 59% observed a single time. The sequence came from a human donor in good health. The rearrangement joins TRBV29-1 to TRBJ1-3; 9 bases align to TRBD1. Material for sequencing was CD8+ T cells sorted from blood. CDR3 DNA sequence: TGCAGCGCATCCGGACAGGGGCCTACCAGCTCTGGAAACACCATATATTTT. It codes for CSASGQGPTSSGNTIYF.